This T cell receptor beta chain emerged from a study of T cells in Graves' hyperthyroidism and ophthalmopathy. Study summary: Initial diagnosis, before any treatment, was when peripheral blood was collected. Study-wide points: Within blood appeared most thyroid clonotypes that had expanded above 0.001.

This clonotype was observed many times. Its cognate antigen is unknown. Researchers amplified the TCR beta CDR3 regions from RNA transcripts. Initially, a first-round RT-PCR of the TCR CDR3 employed the HTBI primer set. A single record per CDR3 protein comes from TCRdb applying MiXCR to the multiplex PCR reads. The sample includes some 320,000 distinct CDR3 sequences, about 13% seen only once; the top ten take about 37%. It was uncontrolled infection, other autoimmune disease, pregnancy or lactation that excluded patients. V shed 2 bases and J shed 1 base, with 11 bases lying between them. The CDR3 totals 14 residues. The V gene's germline CDR1 is DFQATT and CDR2 SNEGSKA (reference sequence).

This receptor was taken from a woman aged 35 to 49 with Graves' ophthalmopathy. The rearrangement joins TRBV20-1 to TRBJ1-1, with a weak D call TRBD1 (6 bases). The sequenced sample was blood. The CDR3 reads CSARIWTANTEAFF. Here the CDR3 DNA reads TGCAGTGCTAGAATTTGGACAGCGAACACTGAAGCTTTCTTT.